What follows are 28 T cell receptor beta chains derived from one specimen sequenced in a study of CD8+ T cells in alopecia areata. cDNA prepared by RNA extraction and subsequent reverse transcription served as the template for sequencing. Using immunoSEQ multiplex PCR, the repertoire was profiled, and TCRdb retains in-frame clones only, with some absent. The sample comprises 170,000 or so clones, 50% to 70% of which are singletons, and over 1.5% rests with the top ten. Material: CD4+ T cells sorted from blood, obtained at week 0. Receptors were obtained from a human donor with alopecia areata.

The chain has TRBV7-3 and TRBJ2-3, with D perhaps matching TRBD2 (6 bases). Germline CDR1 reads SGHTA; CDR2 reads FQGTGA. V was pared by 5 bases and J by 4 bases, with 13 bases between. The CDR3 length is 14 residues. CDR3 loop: CASSPSSGSDTQYF. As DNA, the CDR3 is TGTGCCAGCAGCCCAAGTAGCGGATCAGATACGCAGTATTTT.

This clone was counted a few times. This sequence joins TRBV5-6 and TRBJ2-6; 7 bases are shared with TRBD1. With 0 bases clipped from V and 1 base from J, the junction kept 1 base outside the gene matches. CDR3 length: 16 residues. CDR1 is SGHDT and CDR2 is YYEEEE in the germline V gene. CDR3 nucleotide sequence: TGTGCCAGCAGCTTGGTACAGGGGTCTGGGGCCAACGTCCTGACTTTC. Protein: CASSLVQGSGANVLTF.

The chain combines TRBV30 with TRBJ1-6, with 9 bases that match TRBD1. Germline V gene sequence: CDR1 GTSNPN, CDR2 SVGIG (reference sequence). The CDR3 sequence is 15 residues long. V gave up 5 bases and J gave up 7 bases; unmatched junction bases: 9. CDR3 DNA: TGTGCCTGGGGGGCCTCGGGACAGGGAAATTCACCCCTCCACTTT. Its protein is CAWGASGQGNSPLHF.

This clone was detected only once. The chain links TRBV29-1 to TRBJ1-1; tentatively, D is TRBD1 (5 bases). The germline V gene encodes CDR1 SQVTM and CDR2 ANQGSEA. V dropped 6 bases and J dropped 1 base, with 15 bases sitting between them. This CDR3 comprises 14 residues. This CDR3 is CSVKGLGGNTEAFF. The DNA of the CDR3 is TGCAGCGTCAAGGGGTTGGGAGGGAACACTGAAGCTTTCTTT.

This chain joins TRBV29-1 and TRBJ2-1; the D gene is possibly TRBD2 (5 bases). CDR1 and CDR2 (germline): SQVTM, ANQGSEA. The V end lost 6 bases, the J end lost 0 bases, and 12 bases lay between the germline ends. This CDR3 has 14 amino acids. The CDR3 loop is CSVAGISSYNEQFF. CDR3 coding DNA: TGCAGCGTGGCCGGGATCAGCTCCTACAATGAGCAGTTCTTC.

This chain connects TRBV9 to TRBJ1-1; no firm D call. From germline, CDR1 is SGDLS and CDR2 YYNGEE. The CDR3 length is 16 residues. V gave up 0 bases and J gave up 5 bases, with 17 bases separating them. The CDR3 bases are TGTGCCAGCAGCGTAGGTTTAACAGCCGGTGGGACTGAAGCTTTCTTT. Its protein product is CASSVGLTAGGTEAFF.

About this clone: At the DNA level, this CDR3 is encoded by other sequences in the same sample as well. The CDR3 protein is CSAGLNTEAFF. CDR3 DNA sequence: TGCAGCGCCGGTTTGAACACTGAAGCTTTCTTT. This chain links TRBV29-1 with TRBJ1-1; unclear D gene. CDR1 is SQVTM, CDR2 ANQGSEA, per germline. There are 11 residues in the CDR3. Trimming left V 7 bases short and J 0 bases short, with 6 bases between.

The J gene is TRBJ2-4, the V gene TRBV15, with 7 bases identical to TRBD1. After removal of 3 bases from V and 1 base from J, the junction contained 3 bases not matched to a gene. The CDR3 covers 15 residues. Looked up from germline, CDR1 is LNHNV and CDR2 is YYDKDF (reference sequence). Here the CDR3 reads CATSREQGAKNIQYF. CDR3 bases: TGTGCCACCAGCAGGGAACAGGGGGCCAAAAACATTCAGTACTTC.

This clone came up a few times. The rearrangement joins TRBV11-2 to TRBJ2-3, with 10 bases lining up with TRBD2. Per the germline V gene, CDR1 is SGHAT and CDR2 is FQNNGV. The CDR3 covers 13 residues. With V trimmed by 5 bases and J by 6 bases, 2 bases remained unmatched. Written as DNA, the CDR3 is TGTGCCAGCAGCCCACTAGCGGGGGATACGCAGTATTTT. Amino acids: CASSPLAGDTQYF.

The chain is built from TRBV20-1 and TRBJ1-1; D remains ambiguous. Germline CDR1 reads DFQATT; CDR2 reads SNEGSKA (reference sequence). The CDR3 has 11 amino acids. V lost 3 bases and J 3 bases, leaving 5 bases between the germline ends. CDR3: CSASQDTEAFF. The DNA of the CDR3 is TGCAGTGCTAGCCAGGACACTGAAGCTTTCTTT.

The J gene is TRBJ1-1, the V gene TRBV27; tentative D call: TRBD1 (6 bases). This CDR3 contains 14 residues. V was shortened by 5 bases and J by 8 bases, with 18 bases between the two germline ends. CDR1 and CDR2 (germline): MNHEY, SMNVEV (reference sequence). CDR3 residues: CASSASGTRGEAFF. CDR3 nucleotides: TGTGCCAGCAGTGCCTCCGGGACAAGGGGGGAAGCTTTCTTT.

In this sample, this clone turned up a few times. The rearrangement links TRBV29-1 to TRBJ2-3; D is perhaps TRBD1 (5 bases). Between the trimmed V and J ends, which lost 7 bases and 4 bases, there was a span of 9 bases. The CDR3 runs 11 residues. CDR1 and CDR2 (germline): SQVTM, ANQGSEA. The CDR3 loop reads CSGQPSDTQYF. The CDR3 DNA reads TGCAGCGGACAGCCTTCAGATACGCAGTATTTT.

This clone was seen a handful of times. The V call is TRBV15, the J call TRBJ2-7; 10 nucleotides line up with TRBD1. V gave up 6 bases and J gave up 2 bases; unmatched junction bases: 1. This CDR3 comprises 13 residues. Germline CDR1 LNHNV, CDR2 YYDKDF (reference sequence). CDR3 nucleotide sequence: TGTGCCACCAGAGGGACAGGGGCCTACGAGCAGTACTTC. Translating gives CATRGTGAYEQYF.

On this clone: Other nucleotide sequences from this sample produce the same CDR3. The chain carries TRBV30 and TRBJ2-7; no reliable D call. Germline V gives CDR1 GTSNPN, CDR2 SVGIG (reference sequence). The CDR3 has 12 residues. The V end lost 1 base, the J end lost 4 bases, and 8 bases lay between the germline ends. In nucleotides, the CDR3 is TGTGCCTGGAGTGAACAAGGGTACGAGCAGTACTTC. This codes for CAWSEQGYEQYF.

CDR3 in amino acids: CASSVSLGDDSPLHF. In DNA, the CDR3 is TGTGCCAGCAGCGTCTCTCTGGGGGACGATTCACCCCTCCACTTT. The chain joins TRBV9 to TRBJ1-6, with D possibly being TRBD1 (5 bases). The V end lost 2 bases, the J end lost 8 bases, and 14 bases lay between the germline ends. The CDR3 sequence is 15 residues long. Germline CDR1 and CDR2: SGDLS and YYNGEE.

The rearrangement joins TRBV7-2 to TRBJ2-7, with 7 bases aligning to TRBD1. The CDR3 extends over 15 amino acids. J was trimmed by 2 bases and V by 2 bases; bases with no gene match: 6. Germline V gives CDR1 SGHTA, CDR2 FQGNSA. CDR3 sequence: CASSLRLGQTYEQYF. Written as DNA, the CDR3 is TGTGCCAGCAGCTTACGCCTGGGACAGACCTACGAGCAGTACTTC.

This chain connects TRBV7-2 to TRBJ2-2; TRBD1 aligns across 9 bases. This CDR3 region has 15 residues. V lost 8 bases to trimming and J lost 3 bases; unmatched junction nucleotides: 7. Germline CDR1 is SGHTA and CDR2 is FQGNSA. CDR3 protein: CASGPGQGYTGELFF. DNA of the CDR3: TGTGCCAGCGGACCGGGACAGGGTTACACCGGGGAGCTGTTTTTT.

CDR3 amino acids: CSVSGTGGFGYTF. The CDR3 coding sequence is TGCAGCGTATCCGGGACAGGGGGCTTTGGCTACACCTTC. The chain joins TRBV29-1 to TRBJ1-2; TRBD1 aligns across 12 bases. Trimming removed 6 bases from V and 7 bases from J; junction bases left unmatched: 6. The length of the CDR3 is 13 residues. Per germline, CDR1 SQVTM and CDR2 ANQGSEA.

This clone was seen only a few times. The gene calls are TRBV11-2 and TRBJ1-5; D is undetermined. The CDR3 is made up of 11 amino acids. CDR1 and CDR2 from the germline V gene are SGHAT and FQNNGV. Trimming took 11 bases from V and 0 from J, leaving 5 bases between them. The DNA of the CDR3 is TGTGCCCGTATTAGCAATCAGCCCCAGCATTTT. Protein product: CARISNQPQHF.

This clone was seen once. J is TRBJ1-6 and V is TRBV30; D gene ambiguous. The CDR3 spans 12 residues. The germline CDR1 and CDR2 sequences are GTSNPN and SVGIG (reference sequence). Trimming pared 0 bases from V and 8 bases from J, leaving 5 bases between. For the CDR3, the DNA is TGTGCCTGGAGTGTGACGGATTCACCCCTCCACTTT. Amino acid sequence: CAWSVTDSPLHF. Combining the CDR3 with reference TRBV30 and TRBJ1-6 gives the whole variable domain SQTIHQWPATLVQPVGSPLSLECTVEGTSNPNLYWYRQAAGRGLQLLFYSVGIGQISSEVPQNLSASRPQDRQFILSSKKLLLSDSGFYLCAWSVTDSPLHFGNGTRLTVT.

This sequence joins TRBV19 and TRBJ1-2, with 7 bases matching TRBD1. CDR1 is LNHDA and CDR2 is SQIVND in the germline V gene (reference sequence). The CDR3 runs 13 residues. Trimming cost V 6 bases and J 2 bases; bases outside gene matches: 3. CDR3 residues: CASRTTGNYGYTF. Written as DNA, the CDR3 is TGTGCCAGTAGGACGACAGGGAACTATGGCTACACCTTC. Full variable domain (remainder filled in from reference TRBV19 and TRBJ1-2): DGGITQSPKYLFRKEGQNVTLSCEQNLNHDAMYWYRQDPGQGLRLIYYSQIVNDFQKGDIAEGYSVSREKKESFPLTVTSAQKNPTAFYLCASRTTGNYGYTFGSGTRLTVV.

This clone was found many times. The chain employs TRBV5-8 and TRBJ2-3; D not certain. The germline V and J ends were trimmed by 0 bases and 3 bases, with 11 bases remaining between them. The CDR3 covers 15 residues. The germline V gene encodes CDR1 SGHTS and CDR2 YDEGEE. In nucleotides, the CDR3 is TGTGCCAGCAGCTTGGGTTCTAGTGCTACAGATACGCAGTATTTT. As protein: CASSLGSSATDTQYF.

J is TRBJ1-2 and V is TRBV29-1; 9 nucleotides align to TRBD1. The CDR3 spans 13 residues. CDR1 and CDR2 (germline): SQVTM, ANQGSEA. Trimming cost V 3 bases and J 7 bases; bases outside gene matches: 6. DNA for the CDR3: TGCAGCGTTGATGCACAGGGGGCAGGTGGCTACACCTTC. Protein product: CSVDAQGAGGYTF.

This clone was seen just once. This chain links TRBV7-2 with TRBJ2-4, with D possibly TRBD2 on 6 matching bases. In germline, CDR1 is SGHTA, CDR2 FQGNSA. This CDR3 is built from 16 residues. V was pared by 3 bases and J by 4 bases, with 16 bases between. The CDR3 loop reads CASSFVGRGEKNIQYF. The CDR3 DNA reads TGTGCCAGCAGCTTTGTCGGGCGCGGGGAGAAAAACATTCAGTACTTC. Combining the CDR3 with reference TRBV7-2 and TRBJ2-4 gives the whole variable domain GAGVSQSPSNKVTEKGKDVELRCDPISGHTALYWYRQSLGQGLEFLIYFQGNSAPDKSGLPSDRFSAERTGGSVSTLTIQRTQQEDSAVYLCASSFVGRGEKNIQYFGAGTRLSVL.

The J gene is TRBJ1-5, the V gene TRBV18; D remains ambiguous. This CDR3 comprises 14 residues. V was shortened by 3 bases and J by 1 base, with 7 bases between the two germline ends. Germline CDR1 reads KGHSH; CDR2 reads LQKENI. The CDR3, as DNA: TGTGCCAGCTCACCTGCTGACAGCAATCAGCCCCAGCATTTT. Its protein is CASSPADSNQPQHF.

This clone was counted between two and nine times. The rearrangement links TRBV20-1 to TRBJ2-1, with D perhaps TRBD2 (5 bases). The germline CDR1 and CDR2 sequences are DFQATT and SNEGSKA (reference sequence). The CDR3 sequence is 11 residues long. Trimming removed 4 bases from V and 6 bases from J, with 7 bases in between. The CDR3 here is CSATTSNEQFF. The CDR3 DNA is TGCAGTGCTACCACTAGCAATGAGCAGTTCTTC.

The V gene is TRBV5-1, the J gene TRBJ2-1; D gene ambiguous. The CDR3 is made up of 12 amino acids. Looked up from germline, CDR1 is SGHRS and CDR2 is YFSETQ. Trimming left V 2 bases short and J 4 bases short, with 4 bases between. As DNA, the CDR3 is TGCGCCAGCAGCTTCCAGTACAATGAGCAGTTCTTC. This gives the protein CASSFQYNEQFF.

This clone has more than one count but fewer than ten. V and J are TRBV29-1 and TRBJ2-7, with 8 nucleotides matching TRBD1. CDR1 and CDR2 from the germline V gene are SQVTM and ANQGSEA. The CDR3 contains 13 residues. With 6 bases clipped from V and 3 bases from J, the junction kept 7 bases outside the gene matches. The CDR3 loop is CSVDGTGDYEQYF. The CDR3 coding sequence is TGCAGCGTAGATGGGACAGGCGACTACGAGCAGTACTTC.